A selection of T cell receptor beta chains follows, all from one sample in a study of cytomegalovirus exposure and HLA in healthy donors. TCRdb's table, derived via immunoSEQ multiplex PCR, lists solely in-frame clones and lacks some. The data show roughly 200,000 clones, approximately 79% seen once. Source material: PBMCs. The receptor set was obtained from a man aged 45-65 years in good health and CMV-seronegative. The conserved cysteine and the conserved F or W are not part of the CDR3 here. A D gene is named only where the DNA matches it firmly.

d_call | v_call | cdr3_aa
TRBD1 | TRBV5-1 | ASSPGQGQETQY
NA | TRBV19 | ASSLRQMNTEAF
TRBD1 | TRBV27 | ASTTGGYEQY
TRBD2 | TRBV18 | ASSPRTSGTYNEQF
TRBD2 | TRBV10-3 | AISEWRGLAGDGEQY
TRBD2 | TRBV5-1 | ASSPTSGSGDTQY
TRBD2 | TRBV27 | ASSFLAGSEQY
NA | TRBV14 | ASSRPGPDREGGQY
NA | TRBV28 | ASSFQPQTDYNSPLH
TRBD2 | TRBV18 | ASSPPGLAGGQETQY
TRBD2 | TRBV11-2 | ASSGREEETQY
NA | TRBV4-2 | ASSQEGLAPY
TRBD2 | TRBV28 | ASKIGTSGNPDTQY
TRBD2 | TRBV10-3 | AISEIASGRARDTQY
TRBD2 | TRBV18 | ASSPGSGRAGDTQY
TRBD2 | TRBV27 | ASSSGLAGDRSYNEQF
TRBD2 | TRBV30 | AWSVGTSGRIQY